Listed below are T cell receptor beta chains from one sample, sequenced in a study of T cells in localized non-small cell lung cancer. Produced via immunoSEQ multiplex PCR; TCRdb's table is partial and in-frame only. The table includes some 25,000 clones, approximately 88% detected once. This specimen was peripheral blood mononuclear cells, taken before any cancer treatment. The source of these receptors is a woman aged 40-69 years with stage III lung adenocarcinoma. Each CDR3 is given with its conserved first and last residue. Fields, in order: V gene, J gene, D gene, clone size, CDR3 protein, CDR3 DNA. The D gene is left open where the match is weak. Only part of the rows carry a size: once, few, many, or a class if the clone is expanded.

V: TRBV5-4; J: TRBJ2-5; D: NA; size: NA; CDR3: CASSLSAWQGAQETQYF; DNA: TGTGCCAGCAGCTTATCGGCTTGGCAGGGTGCCCAAGAGACCCAGTACTTC
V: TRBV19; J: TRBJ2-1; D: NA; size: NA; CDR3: CASSIGENFDFSEQFF; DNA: TGTGCCAGTAGTATAGGGGAGAACTTTGATTTTAGTGAGCAGTTCTTC
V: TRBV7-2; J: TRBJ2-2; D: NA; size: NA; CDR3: CASSHSGYPGELFF; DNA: TGTGCCAGCAGCCACTCGGGGTATCCCGGGGAGCTGTTTTTT
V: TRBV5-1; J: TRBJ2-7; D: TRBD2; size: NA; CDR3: CASSLGAAGGNYEQYF; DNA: TGCGCCAGCAGCCTGGGGGCCGCGGGAGGGAACTACGAGCAGTACTTC
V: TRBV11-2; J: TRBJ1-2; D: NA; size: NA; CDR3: CASSPDPGREYTF; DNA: TGTGCCAGCAGCCCCGACCCGGGGAGGGAGTACACCTTC
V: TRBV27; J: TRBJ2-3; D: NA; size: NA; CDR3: CASSSFRGVGDTQYF; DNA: TGTGCCAGCAGCTCGTTCAGGGGGGTTGGCGATACGCAGTATTTT
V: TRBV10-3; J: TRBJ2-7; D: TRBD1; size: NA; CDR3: CAISDPTGWTYEQYF; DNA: TGTGCCATCAGTGATCCGACAGGGTGGACCTACGAGCAGTACTTC
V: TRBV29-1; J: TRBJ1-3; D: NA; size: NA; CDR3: CSVDTPGNTIYF; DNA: TGCAGCGTTGACACACCTGGGAACACCATATATTTT
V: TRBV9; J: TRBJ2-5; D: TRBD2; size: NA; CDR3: CASSATGTSGRGETQYF; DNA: TGTGCCAGCAGCGCAACCGGGACTAGCGGGAGAGGCGAGACCCAGTACTTC
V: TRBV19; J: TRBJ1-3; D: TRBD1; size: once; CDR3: CASSIRSGQGSGNTIYF; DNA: TGTGCCAGTAGTATTCGATCGGGACAGGGTTCTGGAAACACCATATATTTT
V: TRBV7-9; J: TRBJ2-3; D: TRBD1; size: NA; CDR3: CASSLGDRGGTDTQYF; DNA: TGTGCCAGCAGCTTAGGGGACAGGGGCGGCACAGATACGCAGTATTTT
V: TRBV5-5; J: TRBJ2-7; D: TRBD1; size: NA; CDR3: CASSLDPLPGQGDYEQYF; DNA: TGTGCCAGCAGCTTGGATCCCCTCCCGGGACAGGGGGACTACGAGCAGTACTTC
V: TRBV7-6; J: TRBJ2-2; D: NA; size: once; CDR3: CASSLKRRNTGELFF; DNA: TGTGCCAGCAGCTTAAAACGGAGGAACACCGGGGAGCTGTTTTTT
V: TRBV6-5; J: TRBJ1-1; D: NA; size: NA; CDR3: CASNPTDNMNTEAFF; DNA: TGTGCCAGCAATCCGACGGACAACATGAACACTGAAGCTTTCTTT
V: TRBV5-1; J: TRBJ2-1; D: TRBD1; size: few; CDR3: CASSLGQVSYNEQFF; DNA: TGCGCCAGCAGCCTAGGACAGGTCTCCTACAATGAGCAGTTCTTC
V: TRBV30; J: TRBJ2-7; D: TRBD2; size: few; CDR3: CAWIRGGAPREQYF; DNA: TGTGCCTGGATTCGCGGGGGGGCGCCGAGGGAGCAGTACTTC
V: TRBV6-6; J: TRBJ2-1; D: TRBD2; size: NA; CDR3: CASRYGSGSNNEQFF; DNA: TGTGCCAGCAGATATGGGAGCGGGAGCAACAATGAGCAGTTCTTC
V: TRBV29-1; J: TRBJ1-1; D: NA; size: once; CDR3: CSVDRGATEAFF; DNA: TGCAGCGTTGATCGGGGGGCCACTGAAGCTTTCTTT
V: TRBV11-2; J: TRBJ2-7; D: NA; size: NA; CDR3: CASSLDRVSSNEQYF; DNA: TGTGCCAGCAGCTTAGACAGGGTCAGTTCCAACGAGCAGTACTTC
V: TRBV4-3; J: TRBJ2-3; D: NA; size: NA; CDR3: CASSQDWGQDTDTQYF; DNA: TGCGCCAGCAGCCAAGATTGGGGGCAGGACACAGATACGCAGTATTTT
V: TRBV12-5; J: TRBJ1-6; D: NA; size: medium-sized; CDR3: CASGEPGPLHF; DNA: TGTGCTAGTGGGGAACCGGGACCTCTCCACTTT
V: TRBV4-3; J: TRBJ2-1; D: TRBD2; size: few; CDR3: CASSQTSGGPNEQFF; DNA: TGCGCCAGCAGCCAGACTAGCGGGGGTCCCAATGAGCAGTTCTTC
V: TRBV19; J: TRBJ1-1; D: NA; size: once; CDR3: CASSIDPGSWNTEAFF; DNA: TGTGCCAGTAGTATAGACCCAGGGTCTTGGAACACTGAAGCTTTCTTT
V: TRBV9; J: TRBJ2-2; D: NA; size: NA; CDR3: CASSLEGTTGELFF; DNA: TGTGCCAGCAGCTTAGAGGGGACCACCGGGGAGCTGTTTTTT
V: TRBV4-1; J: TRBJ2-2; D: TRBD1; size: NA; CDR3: CASSHRTGRELFF; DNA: TGCGCCAGCAGCCACCGGACAGGGAGGGAGCTGTTTTTT
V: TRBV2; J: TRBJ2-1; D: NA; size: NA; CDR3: CASSESIREQFF; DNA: TGTGCCAGCAGTGAGAGCATCCGTGAGCAGTTCTTC
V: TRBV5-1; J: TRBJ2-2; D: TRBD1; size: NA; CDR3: CASSRQGYANTGELFF; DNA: TGCGCCAGCAGCAGACAGGGTTACGCGAACACCGGGGAGCTGTTTTTT
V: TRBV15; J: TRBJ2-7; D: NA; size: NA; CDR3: CATSRLRGTKAYEQYF; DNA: TGTGCCACCAGCAGACTCAGGGGGACTAAGGCCTACGAGCAGTACTTC
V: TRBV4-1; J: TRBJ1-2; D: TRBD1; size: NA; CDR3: CASSQDGQGAEGYTF; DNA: TGCGCCAGCAGCCAAGATGGACAGGGGGCTGAAGGCTACACCTTC
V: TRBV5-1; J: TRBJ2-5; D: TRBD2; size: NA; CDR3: CASRLAGGPVETQYF; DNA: TGCGCCAGCAGGCTAGCGGGAGGGCCGGTCGAGACCCAGTACTTC
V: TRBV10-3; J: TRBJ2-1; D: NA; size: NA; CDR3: CAISEGLGVTAPNEQFF; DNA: TGTGCCATCAGTGAGGGGCTTGGAGTGACGGCCCCAAATGAGCAGTTCTTC
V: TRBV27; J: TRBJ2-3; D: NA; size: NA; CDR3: CASSPGRFTDTQYF; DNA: TGTGCCAGCAGCCCCGGACGTTTCACAGATACGCAGTATTTT
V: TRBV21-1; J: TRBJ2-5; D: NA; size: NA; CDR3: CASLSSNTTLFQETQYF; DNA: TGTGCCAGCCTTTCTAGTAACACCACACTCTTTCAAGAGACCCAGTACTTC
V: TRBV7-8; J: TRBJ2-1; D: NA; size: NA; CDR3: CASSLVVLVGEQFF; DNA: TGTGCCAGCAGCTTAGTGGTTTTGGTGGGTGAGCAGTTCTTC
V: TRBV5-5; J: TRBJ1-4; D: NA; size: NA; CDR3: CASSLGRVATNEKLFF; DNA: TGTGCCAGCAGCTTGGGCCGGGTTGCAACTAATGAAAAACTGTTTTTT
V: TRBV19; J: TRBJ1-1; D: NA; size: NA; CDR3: CASSDKSRYTEAFF; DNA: TGTGCCAGTAGTGACAAGAGTCGGTACACTGAAGCTTTCTTT
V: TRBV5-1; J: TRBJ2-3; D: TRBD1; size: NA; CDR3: CASSLAAGGSRTDTQYF; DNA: TGCGCCAGCAGCTTGGCCGCAGGGGGTTCCCGCACAGATACGCAGTATTTT